These T cell receptor beta chains were read from a single sample in a study of blood T cell repertoires in COVID-19. Generated by immunoSEQ multiplex PCR, the TCRdb table keeps only in-frame clones and is missing some. The sample comprises more than 300,000 clones, 90% to 95% of which are singletons, and roughly 3.6% rests with the top ten. The sample taken for sequencing was PBMCs or T cells enriched from blood (not recorded which). The receptor source for this set is a woman in her 30s who had been exposed to COVID-19. Each CDR3 is given with its conserved first and last residue. A D gene is named only where the DNA matches it firmly. Some rows have no size entry. The others give once, few or many, or a class for an expanded clone.

J: TRBJ1-6; V: TRBV19; D: .; size: .; DNA: TGTGCCAGTAGTCCCGCAGGGTGGGATAATTCACCCCTCCACTTT; CDR3: CASSPAGWDNSPLHF
J: TRBJ2-7; V: TRBV9; D: .; size: .; DNA: TGTGCCAGCAGCCCACTCCAGCGGGCCTCCGAGCAGTACTTC; CDR3: CASSPLQRASEQYF
J: TRBJ1-1; V: TRBV5-6; D: .; size: once; DNA: TGTGCCAGCAGCTTGGATGACAGTCACACTGAAGCTTTCTTT; CDR3: CASSLDDSHTEAFF
J: TRBJ2-3; V: TRBV3-1/TRBV3-2; D: .; size: .; DNA: TGTGCCAGCAGCCCCCTAACAGGAGTCGCAGATACGCAGTATTTT; CDR3: CASSPLTGVADTQYF
J: TRBJ1-2; V: TRBV3-1/TRBV3-2; D: .; size: .; DNA: TGTGCCAGCAGCCAAGATGGACTCACACCTAACTATGGCTACACCTTC; CDR3: CASSQDGLTPNYGYTF
J: TRBJ2-5; V: TRBV4-3; D: .; size: once; DNA: TGCGCCAGCAGCCAAGATTTGGCTTCCCAAGAGACCCAGTACTTC; CDR3: CASSQDLASQETQYF
J: TRBJ1-5; V: TRBV12-3/TRBV12-4; D: .; size: few; DNA: TGTGCCAGCAGTTCCCAGGGAGGTCAGCCCCAGCATTTT; CDR3: CASSSQGGQPQHF
J: TRBJ2-7; V: TRBV25-1; D: TRBD1; size: .; DNA: TGTGCCAGCAGTGAATTGGGGACAGGGTTCTCCTACGAGCAGTACTTC; CDR3: CASSELGTGFSYEQYF
J: TRBJ1-2; V: TRBV12-5; D: TRBD1; size: .; DNA: TGTGCTAGTGGTTTGGGCAGGGGGAACTATGGCTACACCTTC; CDR3: CASGLGRGNYGYTF
J: TRBJ2-7; V: TRBV6-1; D: TRBD2; size: .; DNA: TGTGCCAGCAGTGAGGGACTAGCGGGGGGGTGGTACGAGCAGTACTTC; CDR3: CASSEGLAGGWYEQYF
J: TRBJ2-5; V: TRBV19; D: .; size: .; DNA: TGTGCCAGTAGGAAGAACCAAGGGGTCGGAGAGACCCAGTACTTC; CDR3: CASRKNQGVGETQYF
J: TRBJ2-4; V: TRBV7-2; D: .; size: .; DNA: TGTGCCAGCAGCTTCGGGGGGCCGGACATTCAGTACTTC; CDR3: CASSFGGPDIQYF
J: TRBJ2-1; V: TRBV2; D: .; size: few; DNA: TGTGCCAGCAGTGAACTAGCGAACGCCTACAATGAGCAGTTCTTC; CDR3: CASSELANAYNEQFF
J: TRBJ2-5; V: TRBV6-6; D: TRBD2; size: .; DNA: TGTGCCAGCCGACCTCGGGGGAGGGAAGAGACCCAGTACTTC; CDR3: CASRPRGREETQYF
J: TRBJ1-2; V: TRBV14; D: .; size: .; DNA: TGTGCCAGCAGCCAAGATCCCACGGGGGTCAGGATTTATGGCTACACCTTC; CDR3: CASSQDPTGVRIYGYTF
J: TRBJ1-5; V: TRBV6-5; D: TRBD1; size: .; DNA: TGTGCCAGCAGTTCCCAGGGGGTTGGTCAGCCCCAGCATTTT; CDR3: CASSSQGVGQPQHF